The 30 T cell receptor beta chains below were found in one sample sequenced in a study of STAT5B mutations in CD4+ large granular lymphocyte leukemia. Some clones are missing from TCRdb's copy, which holds only in-frame ones; the method was immunoSEQ multiplex PCR. In the table there are about 31,000 clones, roughly nine tenths of which are singletons. Material for sequencing was CD4+ T cells from blood buffy coats. The receptor set was obtained from a human donor in good health.

J is TRBJ2-1 and V is TRBV13; 10 nucleotides line up with TRBD2. The V gene's germline CDR1 is PRHDT and CDR2 FYEKMQ (reference sequence). J lost 8 bases, V lost 4 bases, and 14 bases had no gene match. The CDR3 is made up of 17 amino acids. DNA for the CDR3: TGTGCCAGCAGCTCGGGTCCCAAGGGACTAGCGCGCGATGAGCAGTTCTTC. Protein: CASSSGPKGLARDEQFF. Complete variable domain (other parts from reference TRBV13 and TRBJ2-1): AAGVIQSPRHLIKEKRETATLKCYPIPRHDTVYWYQQGPGQDPQFLISFYEKMQSDKGSIPDRFSAQQFSDYHSELNMSSLELGDSALYFCASSSGPKGLARDEQFFGPGTRLTVL.

The rearrangement joins TRBV7-9 to TRBJ2-2; tentative D call: TRBD1 (6 bases). The CDR3 length is 14 residues. Deletions cut 10 bases from V and 1 base from J, with 13 bases between. Germline CDR1 reads SEHNR; CDR2 reads FQNEAQ (reference sequence). CDR3 sequence: CATSGTLNTGELFF. The CDR3 coding sequence is TGTGCCACCTCCGGGACATTGAACACCGGGGAGCTGTTTTTT.

With respect to this clone: Relative to the germline gene, one junction end is altered; a read error may explain this. The chain recombines TRBV7-7 with TRBJ2-5; D gene uncertain. CDR3 length: 13 residues. The germline V gene encodes CDR1 SSHAT and CDR2 FNYEAQ (reference sequence). CDR3 nucleotides: TGTGCTAGCAGCTTAGGGCGGCAAGAGACCCAGTACTTC. Translating gives CASSLGRQETQYF.

This clone was seen only once. The V call is TRBV6-6, the J call TRBJ2-5, with D perhaps matching TRBD1 or TRBD2 (6 bases each). Germline V gives CDR1 MNHNY, CDR2 SVGAGI (reference sequence). The CDR3 has 15 amino acids. The V gene lost 4 bases and the J gene lost 5 bases, with 17 bases spanning the gap. CDR3 region: CASSSAQGRGETQYF. CDR3 DNA: TGTGCCAGCAGTTCAGCCCAGGGGCGGGGTGAGACCCAGTACTTC.

The gene calls are TRBV10-2 and TRBJ1-2; 7 bases agree with TRBD1. The CDR3 extends over 13 amino acids. The V and J ends lost 9 bases and 8 bases, in that order; junction bases with no gene match: 12. CDR1 is WSHSY and CDR2 is SAAADI in the germline V gene. This chain's CDR3 is CASLRQGREGYTF. The CDR3 region has the DNA TGCGCCAGTCTTCGACAGGGTAGGGAGGGCTACACCTTC.

This chain's CDR3 is CASSAGPQHF. The CDR3 DNA sequence: TGTGCCAGCAGTGCGGGCCCCCAGCATTTT. This chain joins TRBV6-4 and TRBJ1-5; D remains unclear. V was trimmed by 4 bases and J by 10 bases, leaving 5 bases between them. CDR1 MRHNA and CDR2 SNTAGT come from the germline V gene. The CDR3 is 10 amino acids.

The V and J genes are TRBV5-6 and TRBJ2-7, with a tentative D call TRBD2 (5 bases). CDR3 length: 14 amino acids. Germline V lookup: CDR1 SGHDT, CDR2 YYEEEE. Trimming shortened V by 5 bases and J by 1 base, and 13 bases separated the two germline ends. The CDR3 spells CASSYFGISYEQYF. Here the CDR3 DNA reads TGTGCCAGCAGTTATTTCGGGATATCCTACGAGCAGTACTTC.

The rearrangement joins TRBV7-9 to TRBJ2-3, with 7 bases identical to TRBD1. J was trimmed by 3 bases and V by 5 bases; bases with no gene match: 5. CDR1 and CDR2 from the germline V gene are SEHNR and FQNEAQ (reference sequence). CDR3 length: 14 residues. The CDR3 DNA reads as TGTGCCAGCAGCGCGAGACAGGGTACAGATACGCAGTATTTT. This sequence encodes CASSARQGTDTQYF. Full variable domain (remainder filled in from reference TRBV7-9 and TRBJ2-3): DTGVSQNPRHKITKRGQNVTFRCDPISEHNRLYWYRQTLGQGPEFLTYFQNEAQLEKSRLLSDRFSAERPKGSFSTLEIQRTEQGDSAMYLCASSARQGTDTQYFGPGTRLTVL.

V gene TRBV19 combines with J gene TRBJ1-5, with 7 positions matching TRBD1. This CDR3 region has 15 residues. V was pared by 5 bases and J by 0 bases, with 4 bases of the junction left unmatched. Germline V gene sequence: CDR1 LNHDA, CDR2 SQIVND (reference sequence). The DNA for the CDR3 is TGTGCCAGTAGTTACGACAGGGATAGCAATCAGCCCCAGCATTTT. It is translated as CASSYDRDSNQPQHF.

The chain couples TRBV29-1 to TRBJ2-1; D gene uncertain. The germline V gene encodes CDR1 SQVTM and CDR2 ANQGSEA. This CDR3 contains 14 residues. The ends were cut back, 3 bases at V and 0 bases at J, with 9 bases in the middle. DNA for the CDR3: TGCAGCGTTGAGGGAAGGGCCTCCTACAATGAGCAGTTCTTC. It translates to CSVEGRASYNEQFF.

The V gene is TRBV11-2, the J gene TRBJ2-7, with D possibly TRBD2 on 5 matching bases. Deletions cut 1 base from V and 3 bases from J, with 13 bases between. The CDR3 runs 15 residues. The germline CDR1 and CDR2 sequences are SGHAT and FQNNGV. Here the CDR3 DNA reads TGTGCCAGCAGCTTAGGTTCCGGAGGAGGCTACGAGCAGTACTTC. Protein: CASSLGSGGGYEQYF.

J is TRBJ2-2 and V is TRBV29-1; maybe TRBD1 (5 bases). The CDR3 runs to 14 residues. From germline, CDR1 is SQVTM and CDR2 ANQGSEA. The V end was cut by 5 bases, the J end by 1 base, with 11 bases between. The CDR3 DNA reads TGCAGCGTTCGAGCAGGGATGAACACCGGGGAGCTGTTTTTT. It specifies CSVRAGMNTGELFF.

The V gene is TRBV12-5, the J gene TRBJ2-1; D might be TRBD2 (6 bases). Germline-derived CDR1 and CDR2 are LGHNT and FRNRAP. With 5 bases removed from V and 5 bases from J, the gap between germline ends came to 16 bases. The CDR3 totals 15 residues. CDR3 loop: CASGTYLGGNNEQFF. For the CDR3, the DNA is TGTGCTAGTGGTACCTATCTCGGGGGTAACAATGAGCAGTTCTTC.

This chain links TRBV7-2 with TRBJ2-7, with 8 bases identical to TRBD2. Germline V gives CDR1 SGHTA, CDR2 FQGNSA. This CDR3 has 15 residues. The V gene end was trimmed by 5 bases and the J gene end by 2 bases; junction bases not matched to a gene: 8. In DNA form, the CDR3 reads TGTGCCAGCAGCCCTAGGGCGGGAGGAACCTACGAGCAGTACTTC. Translating it yields CASSPRAGGTYEQYF.

This chain connects TRBV11-2 to TRBJ2-2, with D perhaps TRBD1 or TRBD2 (6 bases each). From germline, CDR1 is SGHAT and CDR2 FQNNGV. CDR3 length: 14 amino acids. Trimming removed 6 bases from V and 3 bases from J, with 11 bases in between. CDR3 sequence: CASRQGGDTGELFF. CDR3 nucleotide sequence: TGTGCCAGCAGACAGGGAGGTGACACCGGGGAGCTGTTTTTT.

J is TRBJ1-2 and V is TRBV5-4; unclear D gene. CDR3 length: 15 amino acids. Germline CDR1 is SGHNT and CDR2 is YYREEE (reference sequence). Trimming took off 4 bases at V and 0 bases at J, with 13 bases between the two ends. The CDR3 protein is CASSGFPLSNYGYTF. CDR3 in DNA: TGTGCCAGCAGCGGATTTCCACTTTCTAACTATGGCTACACCTTC.

The chain uses TRBV10-3 and TRBJ2-3; 8 bases agree with TRBD2. Germline trimming cut 2 bases from V and 3 bases from J; bases unmatched to any gene: 4. This CDR3 is 15 amino acids long. Germline CDR1 and CDR2: ENHRY and SYGVKD. The CDR3 spells CAISESGGVTDTQYF. The CDR3 DNA is TGTGCCATCAGTGAGAGCGGGGGTGTAACAGATACGCAGTATTTT.

The chain employs TRBV7-9 and TRBJ2-1; D assignment may be TRBD1 or TRBD2 (5 bases each). Trimming took off 3 bases at V and 4 bases at J, with 13 bases between the two ends. CDR1 and CDR2 (germline): SEHNR, FQNEAQ (reference sequence). The CDR3 is 15 residues long. The CDR3 here is CASSLGVSPYNEQFF. The CDR3 DNA reads TGTGCCAGCAGCTTGGGGGTCTCGCCTTACAATGAGCAGTTCTTC.

This chain joins TRBV7-2 and TRBJ2-5; 8 bases agree with TRBD2. The CDR3 loop spans 17 amino acids. Germline V gene lookup returns CDR1 SGHTA and CDR2 FQGNSA. Germline trimming cut 2 bases from V and 1 base from J; bases unmatched to any gene: 9. CDR3 sequence reads: CASSLSWREAIQETQYF. CDR3 DNA sequence: TGTGCCAGCAGCTTATCTTGGCGGGAGGCCATCCAAGAGACCCAGTACTTC.

This clone was seen a handful of times. This rearrangement joins TRBV27 to TRBJ1-2; perhaps TRBD1 as D (6 bases). V was clipped by 3 bases and J by 2 bases, with 10 bases between them. Germline V gives CDR1 MNHEY, CDR2 SMNVEV (reference sequence). This CDR3 has 14 amino acids. The CDR3 nucleotides are TGTGCCAGCAGTTTTTCCACAGGGAACTATGGCTACACCTTC. Amino acid sequence: CASSFSTGNYGYTF.

On this clone itself: The same CDR3 arises from other DNA sequences in this sample as well. The rearrangement joins TRBV14 to TRBJ1-1; 8 bases are a match to TRBD1. Per germline, CDR1 SGHDN and CDR2 FVKESK. Trimming cost V 5 bases and J 14 bases; bases outside gene matches: 7. The CDR3 spans 11 residues. The CDR3 is CASSKGQAAFF. CDR3 sequence (DNA): TGTGCCAGCAGCAAGGGACAGGCGGCCTTCTTT.

This clone showed up just once. The rearrangement links TRBV5-1 to TRBJ1-4; weak D call: TRBD1 (5 bases). This CDR3 comprises 13 residues. The germline CDR1 and CDR2 sequences are SGHRS and YFSETQ. V was trimmed by 0 bases and J by 8 bases, leaving 8 bases between them. The CDR3 loop is CASSLGGGEKLFF. The DNA for the CDR3 is TGCGCCAGCAGCTTGGGGGGCGGCGAAAAACTGTTTTTT.

This chain links TRBV28 with TRBJ2-7; 8 bases are shared with TRBD1. V shed 6 bases and J 0 bases; nucleotides not matched to a gene: 4. CDR1 is MDHEN, CDR2 SYDVKM, per germline. The CDR3 has 14 amino acids. Written as DNA, the CDR3 is TGTGCCAGCAGACTAGGACAGGGCTCCTACGAGCAGTACTTC. It is translated as CASRLGQGSYEQYF.

CDR3 protein: CASSAPGRYEQYF. DNA for the CDR3: TGTGCCAGCAGTGCCCCGGGAAGATACGAGCAGTACTTC. The chain joins TRBV6-5 to TRBJ2-7; maybe TRBD2 (5 bases). CDR3 length: 13 amino acids. V lost 5 bases and J lost 4, with 12 bases in between. Germline V gene lookup returns CDR1 MNHEY and CDR2 SVGAGI.

This clone was seen a single time. The chain joins TRBV5-1 to TRBJ1-6; D gene uncertain. The CDR3 consists of 16 residues. Germline CDR1 reads SGHRS; CDR2 reads YFSETQ. V lost 0 bases to trimming and J lost 8 bases, with 15 bases between them. The DNA of the CDR3 is TGCGCCAGCAGCTTGGGAGAGGGCAGAGGGTATTCACCCCTCCACTTT. It specifies CASSLGEGRGYSPLHF.

The chain has TRBV5-1 and TRBJ2-7; 7 bases fit TRBD1. The CDR3 sequence is 14 residues long. V trimming: 2 bases; J trimming: 3 bases; junction bases outside the gene matches: 5. Germline CDR1 is SGHRS and CDR2 is YFSETQ. Written as DNA, the CDR3 is TGCGCCAGCAGCTTACCAGGGGGATTCTACGAGCAGTACTTC. Its protein is CASSLPGGFYEQYF.

This sequence joins TRBV28 and TRBJ1-5; 8 bases fit TRBD1. Unmatched junction bases numbered 8, after V lost 2 bases and J lost 5 bases. Germline CDR1 reads MDHEN; CDR2 reads SYDVKM. This CDR3 has 16 residues. DNA of the CDR3: TGTGCCAGCAGTTTAACTCAGGGGGCCGATTATCAGCCCCAGCATTTT. Residues: CASSLTQGADYQPQHF.

This rearrangement joins TRBV5-4 to TRBJ1-2; D possibly corresponds to TRBD1 (6 bases). CDR3 length: 14 residues. Trimming cost V 5 bases and J 0 bases, with 11 bases left between them. Germline lookup yields CDR1 SGHNT and CDR2 YYREEE (reference sequence). CDR3 sequence reads: CASRTGTTNYGYTF. CDR3 nucleotide sequence: TGTGCCAGCAGGACCGGGACAACTAACTATGGCTACACCTTC. The full variable domain, with the rest looked up from reference TRBV5-4 and TRBJ1-2, is ETGVTQSPTHLIKTRGQQVTLRCSSQSGHNTVSWYQQALGQGPQFIFQYYREEENGRGNFPPRFSGLQFPNYSSELNVNALELDDSALYLCASRTGTTNYGYTFGSGTRLTVV.

This clone was seen a single time. The same CDR3 arises from other DNA sequences in this sample as well. The chain couples TRBV18 to TRBJ2-5; unclear D gene. The germline V gene has CDR1 KGHSH and CDR2 LQKENI. Trimming left V 3 bases short and J 1 base short, with 0 bases between. This CDR3 is 11 amino acids long. CDR3 loop: CASSPQETQYF. The CDR3 DNA follows: TGTGCCAGCTCACCCCAAGAGACCCAGTACTTC.

The chain has TRBV7-6 and TRBJ2-3; D remains ambiguous. This CDR3 has 13 residues. The V and J ends lost 1 base and 5 bases respectively, with 7 bases between them. Germline lookup yields CDR1 SGHVS and CDR2 FNYEAQ. The CDR3 region is CASSLELLDTQYF. The CDR3 nucleotides are TGTGCCAGCAGCTTAGAGCTTTTAGATACGCAGTATTTT.